A single TCR beta chain is shown here with its context. Antigen specificity is unknown. In making TCR cDNA, 5'RACE template switching added a universal primer site and UMIs to it. TCRdb re-derived calls from the 5' RACE reads in MiXCR, one entry per CDR3 protein. The sample lists more than 300,000 distinct CDR3 sequences; over 8.5% were seen once. The data stem from a study of T cells after yellow fever vaccination. About the study: It was SMART-Seq v4 Ultra Low Input that prepared the fractions with low cell numbers. Findings of the study overall: On re-exposure, the response was weaker but peaked faster, at day 5 versus 15.

Germline CDR1 KGHDR, CDR2 SFDVKD. J gave up 6 bases and V 4 bases, and 9 bases lay outside the gene matches. This CDR3 is built from 16 residues. The receptor was derived from a man between 18 and 29 years old who received the YFV17D yellow fever vaccine. The chain uses TRBV24-1 and TRBJ2-2, with TRBD1 matching 8 bases. The sample consisted of CD4+ T cells sorted from PBMCs, taken 45 days after the yellow fever booster vaccination. The CDR3 protein is CATSDFGQGDPGELFF. As DNA, the CDR3 is TGTGCCACCAGTGACTTTGGACAGGGAGACCCCGGGGAGCTGTTTTTT.